The 32 T cell receptor beta chains listed next were all sequenced from one sample in a study of identical twins. MiXCR was run by TCRdb on the 5' RACE reads, yielding one entry per CDR3 protein. The table shows a few hundred thousand distinct CDR3 sequences, with roughly 9.9% occurring only once. These records were also assigned to another study, of yellow fever vaccine responses in identical twins.

The sequenced sample was PBMCs. These receptors were taken from a woman younger than 35 in good health.

This clonotype was detected a few times. The rearrangement uses TRBV29-1 and TRBJ2-6; weak D call: TRBD1 (5 bases). Trimming pared 6 bases from V and 0 bases from J, leaving 9 bases between. Germline assignment: CDR1 SQVTM and CDR2 ANQGSEA. This CDR3 is 14 amino acids long. The CDR3 DNA reads as TGCAGCGTCCGACAGAACTCTGGGGCCAACGTCCTGACTTTC. This codes for CSVRQNSGANVLTF.

The CDR3 DNA is TGTGCCAGCAGTTACCCGGGTGCGGGACAGTACAATGAGCAGTTCTTC. It specifies CASSYPGAGQYNEQFF. The V and J genes are TRBV6-2 or TRBV6-3 and TRBJ2-1, with D maybe TRBD1 (7 bases). With 2 bases removed from V and 4 bases from J, the gap between germline ends came to 15 bases. The CDR3 consists of 16 residues. Per the germline V gene, CDR1 is MNHEY and CDR2 is SVGEGT.

At least ten counts were recorded for this clonotype. The rearrangement uses TRBV5-1 and TRBJ2-2; D is uncertain. The CDR3 sequence is 15 residues long. Germline V CDR1 and CDR2: SGHRS, YFSETQ. V lost 0 bases, J lost 0 bases, and 6 bases lay in between. The CDR3 DNA reads TGCGCCAGCAGCTTGGACCCTACGAACACCGGGGAGCTGTTTTTT. Its translation is CASSLDPTNTGELFF.

About this clonotype itself: With a much larger clone just one base away, this may be a read error. The chain uses TRBV20-1 and TRBJ2-5; D gene unclear. Germline V CDR1 and CDR2: DFQATT, SNEGSKA (reference sequence). This CDR3 has 15 amino acids. The CDR3 reads CCARDFAAVQETQYF. CDR3 sequence (DNA): TGCTGTGCTAGAGATTTCGCGGCAGTCCAAGAGACCCAGTACTTC.

The CDR3, as DNA: TGCGCCAGCAGCTTGGTAATCCGCAAGGGGACCGGGGAGCTGTTTTTT. Translation: CASSLVIRKGTGELFF. The chain combines TRBV5-1 with TRBJ2-2; TRBD1 might be the D (5 bases). This CDR3 has 16 amino acids. With 0 bases removed from V and 5 bases from J, the gap between germline ends came to 14 bases. Germline CDR1 SGHRS, CDR2 YFSETQ.

This clonotype was counted once. V and J are TRBV20-1 and TRBJ1-1; no clear D gene. Germline values: CDR1 DFQATT, CDR2 SNEGSKA (reference sequence). CDR3 size: 13 residues. Trimming took 3 bases from V and 4 from J, leaving 12 bases between them. CDR3 protein: CSASKGSVTEAFF. The DNA for the CDR3 is TGCAGTGCTAGTAAGGGTTCGGTCACTGAAGCTTTCTTT.

With respect to this clonotype: A much larger clone is a single base away; this may be a read error. The rearrangement uses TRBV12-3 or TRBV12-4 and TRBJ2-1; perhaps D is TRBD1 or TRBD2 (7 bases each). The CDR3 has 16 amino acids. The CDR3 protein is CASTQGVQGDYNKQFF. The CDR3 coding sequence is TGTGCCAGCACCCAAGGGGTCCAGGGGGACTACAATAAGCAGTTCTTC.

This clonotype was detected a few times. The V gene is TRBV3-1, the J gene TRBJ2-6, with D possibly TRBD1 on 6 matching bases. V was clipped by 1 base and J by 3 bases, with 16 bases between them. The germline CDR1 and CDR2 sequences are LGHDT and YNNKEL (reference sequence). The CDR3 runs to 18 residues. In DNA, the CDR3 is TGTGCCAGCAGCCAAGTGTGGGGGCGCTCGGTTGGGGCCAACGTCCTGACTTTC. Amino acids: CASSQVWGRSVGANVLTF.

In its sample, this clonotype was seen a few times. A junction boundary mismatches the germline segment, possibly from a read error. The chain employs TRBV10-3 and TRBJ2-2; possibly TRBD1 for D (6 bases). The CDR3 totals 19 residues. The germline CDR1 and CDR2 sequences are ENHRY and SYGVKD. The CDR3 nucleotides read TGTACCATCAAGCACCCTTCGCCGAAGAGGGGGTCGAACACCGGGGAGCTGTTTTTT. This gives the protein CTIKHPSPKRGSNTGELFF.

In its sample, this clonotype was seen a few times. The V call is TRBV12-3 or TRBV12-4, the J call TRBJ2-3; 9 nucleotides agree with TRBD2. The CDR3 is 15 amino acids. The ends lost 6 bases at V and 0 bases at J; junction bases unmatched: 4. This chain's CDR3 is CASRISGGSTDTQYF. CDR3 coding DNA: TGTGCCAGCAGGATAAGCGGGGGGAGCACAGATACGCAGTATTTT.

This chain links TRBV15 with TRBJ2-7; D is perhaps TRBD1 (6 bases). V gave up 0 bases and J gave up 0 bases, with 9 bases separating them. CDR1 and CDR2 from the germline V gene are LNHNV and YYDKDF (reference sequence). This CDR3 comprises 15 residues. In DNA form, the CDR3 reads TGTGCCACCAGCAGAGATAGGGGGACCTCCTACGAGCAGTACTTC. Its protein product is CATSRDRGTSYEQYF.

The rearrangement joins TRBV29-1 to TRBJ2-2; possibly TRBD1 or TRBD2 for D (6 bases each). This CDR3 is built from 13 residues. Trimming took off 5 bases at V and 5 bases at J, with 12 bases between the two ends. CDR1 and CDR2 from the germline V gene are SQVTM and ANQGSEA. This chain's CDR3 is CSVHRGGTGELFF. For the CDR3, the DNA is TGCAGCGTTCACAGAGGGGGGACCGGGGAGCTGTTTTTT.

In this sample, this clonotype turned up many times. J is TRBJ2-5 and V is TRBV12-3 or TRBV12-4; 7 nucleotides match TRBD2. J lost 2 bases, V lost 3 bases, and 9 bases had no gene match. CDR3 length: 16 amino acids. This CDR3 reads CASSFGGGWSQETQYF. CDR3 in DNA: TGTGCCAGCAGTTTTGGCGGGGGATGGAGTCAAGAGACCCAGTACTTC.

In its sample, this clonotype was seen many times. The rearrangement links TRBV12-3 or TRBV12-4 to TRBJ2-5, with 7 bases that match TRBD1. J lost 6 bases, V lost 5 bases, and 9 bases had no gene match. The CDR3 covers 14 residues. CDR3 sequence reads: CASSPATGWKTQYF. The CDR3 nucleotides read TGTGCCAGCAGTCCTGCGACAGGGTGGAAGACCCAGTACTTC.

The V gene is TRBV3-1, the J gene TRBJ1-2; the D is unclear. Trimming left V 2 bases short and J 2 bases short, with 15 bases between. Per germline, CDR1 LGHDT and CDR2 YNNKEL (reference sequence). The CDR3 extends over 16 amino acids. The CDR3 nucleotides read TGTGCCAGCAGCCAAAATTTAAGGACCAGCAACTATGGCTACACCTTC. Translating gives CASSQNLRTSNYGYTF.

The sample holds a few counts of this clonotype. This chain connects TRBV7-9 to TRBJ2-3; no firm D call. This CDR3 comprises 16 residues. Germline CDR1 SEHNR, CDR2 FQNEAQ (reference sequence). Trimming pared 1 base from V and 2 bases from J, leaving 13 bases between. CDR3 nucleotides: TGTGCCAGCAGCTTAGGAGGCAGTTTGTCCACAGATACGCAGTATTTT. It specifies CASSLGGSLSTDTQYF.

This clonotype appeared a few times. The CDR3 coding sequence is TGTGCCAGCAGCTTCGAAAGGGGGAATACGCAGTATTTT. It is translated as CASSFERGNTQYF. The J gene is TRBJ2-3, the V gene TRBV7-2; a possible D gene is TRBD1 (6 bases). Per germline, CDR1 SGHTA and CDR2 FQGNSA. The V and J ends lost 3 bases and 7 bases respectively, with 11 bases between them. The CDR3 runs 13 residues.

The sample holds a few counts of this clonotype. The V call is TRBV10-2, the J call TRBJ1-2; 8 nucleotides match TRBD1. After removal of 6 bases from V and 8 bases from J, the junction contained 8 bases not matched to a gene. Germline-derived CDR1 and CDR2 are WSHSY and SAAADI. The CDR3 runs to 13 residues. The CDR3 region is CASSPTGGVGYTF. The CDR3 DNA reads TGCGCCAGCAGCCCTACAGGGGGAGTCGGCTACACCTTC.

In its sample, this clonotype was seen a few times. This CDR3 reads CASSYSNRLAGGRNTGELFF. The CDR3 nucleotides read TGTGCCAGCAGTTACTCGAATAGACTAGCGGGGGGACGGAACACCGGGGAGCTGTTTTTT. The chain is built from TRBV6-2 or TRBV6-3 and TRBJ2-2; 13 bases align to TRBD2. This CDR3 comprises 20 residues. Germline CDR1 reads MNHEY; CDR2 reads SVGEGT. V dropped 0 bases and J dropped 1; count of bases not matched to a gene: 8.

This clonotype has a count of ten or more. In nucleotides, the CDR3 is TGTGCCAGCAGCGACAAGACAGGGTTCGCTGAAGCTTTCTTT. Its protein product is CASSDKTGFAEAFF. The J gene is TRBJ1-1, the V gene TRBV5-5; 7 positions match TRBD1. The V and J ends lost 4 bases and 6 bases, in that order; junction bases with no gene match: 9. Germline V gene data show CDR1 as SGHKS and CDR2 as YYEKEE (reference sequence). The CDR3 spans 14 residues.

The J gene is TRBJ2-7, the V gene TRBV5-6; D gene uncertain. The CDR3 covers 14 residues. Germline V CDR1 and CDR2: SGHDT, YYEEEE. The germline V and J ends were trimmed by 4 bases and 7 bases, with 18 bases remaining between them. The DNA of the CDR3 is TGTGCCAGCAGCCAACCACAGATACCTTTTGAGCAGTACTTC. Protein: CASSQPQIPFEQYF.

This clonotype was counted ten times or more. The V gene is TRBV14, the J gene TRBJ2-1; TRBD2 might be the D (6 bases). CDR1 is SGHDN, CDR2 FVKESK, per germline. This CDR3 spans 15 amino acids. The V end lost 1 base, the J end lost 7 bases, and 14 bases lay between the germline ends. The chain's CDR3 is CASSQGAEGRNEQFF. The CDR3 coding sequence is TGTGCCAGCAGCCAAGGGGCGGAGGGACGGAATGAGCAGTTCTTC. The variable domain in full, with the rest retrieved from reference TRBV14 and TRBJ2-1, is EAGVTQFPSHSVIEKGQTVTLRCDPISGHDNLYWYRRVMGKEIKFLLHFVKESKQDESGMPNNRFLAERTGGTYSTLKVQPAELEDSGVYFCASSQGAEGRNEQFFGPGTRLTVL.

Only a few counts were recorded for this clonotype. This rearrangement joins TRBV28 to TRBJ2-3; a possible D gene is TRBD2 (7 bases). The germline V gene has CDR1 MDHEN and CDR2 SYDVKM. Trimming took 4 bases from V and 2 from J, leaving 19 bases between them. The CDR3 consists of 17 residues. CDR3 protein: CASSSPMAGATTDTQYF. DNA for the CDR3: TGTGCCAGCAGTTCCCCCATGGCGGGGGCTACCACAGATACGCAGTATTTT.

The chain has TRBV7-2 and TRBJ1-1, with TRBD1 matching over 12 bases. Losses at the gene ends were 1 base for V and 4 bases for J; bases not matched to a gene: 7. Germline CDR1 SGHTA, CDR2 FQGNSA. The CDR3 spans 17 residues. DNA of the CDR3: TGTGCCAGCAGCTTAGTTGGGACAGGGGGCTTTAGCACTGAAGCTTTCTTT. It codes for CASSLVGTGGFSTEAFF.

This clonotype was seen ten or more times. This sequence joins TRBV4-3 and TRBJ1-4, with 8 bases fitting TRBD1. CDR3 length equals 18 residues. Trimming took 0 bases from V and 4 from J; bases not matched to a gene: 10. Per the germline V gene, CDR1 is LGHNA and CDR2 is YSLEER. CDR3 sequence: CASSQDRAGGAGNEKLFF. The CDR3 nucleotides are TGCGCCAGCAGCCAAGATCGGGCAGGGGGCGCGGGTAATGAAAAACTGTTTTTT.

The sample holds a few counts of this clonotype. This chain uses TRBV29-1 with TRBJ2-5; D is tentatively TRBD1 or TRBD2 (6 bases each). Trimming stripped 6 bases from V and 1 base from J, with 12 bases between. Germline-derived CDR1 and CDR2 are SQVTM and ANQGSEA. This CDR3 is built from 13 residues. The CDR3 reads CSVEGGGQETQYF. DNA of the CDR3: TGCAGCGTGGAGGGGGGTGGCCAAGAGACCCAGTACTTC. Supplemented by reference TRBV29-1 and TRBJ2-5, the full variable domain reads SAVISQKPSRDICQRGTSLTIQCQVDSQVTMMFWYRQQPGQSLTLIATANQGSEATYESGFVIDKFPISRPNLTFSTLTVSNMSPEDSSIYLCSVEGGGQETQYFGPGTRLLVL.

The gene calls are TRBV14 and TRBJ2-3; D is undetermined. The CDR3 runs to 13 residues. Germline V gene lookup returns CDR1 SGHDN and CDR2 FVKESK. Trimming shortened V by 2 bases and J by 4 bases, and 7 bases separated the two germline ends. In DNA, the CDR3 is TGTGCCAGCAGCCAACTTTTCCCAGATACGCAGTATTTT. As protein: CASSQLFPDTQYF.

This clonotype was counted only a few times. The rearrangement uses TRBV10-3 and TRBJ2-5; 16 nucleotides agree with TRBD2. CDR1 is ENHRY and CDR2 is SYGVKD in the germline V gene. V dropped 5 bases and J dropped 5; count of bases not matched to a gene: 11. CDR3 size: 18 residues. Written as DNA, the CDR3 is TGTGCCATCAGTACCCGAACGGGACTAGCGGGGGGGAGTGAGACCCAGTACTTC. It codes for CAISTRTGLAGGSETQYF.

This clonotype was seen only a few times. This chain links TRBV2 with TRBJ2-5; 10 nucleotides align to TRBD1. The CDR3 is 16 amino acids. V trimming: 0 bases; J trimming: 6 bases; junction bases outside the gene matches: 7. The germline gives CDR1 SNHLY, CDR2 FYNNEI. The CDR3 nucleotides are TGTGCCAGCAGTGAAGCCCTTGGGGACAGGGGACAGACCCAGTACTTC. Amino acids: CASSEALGDRGQTQYF.

The table lists this clonotype with a few counts. V and J are TRBV10-2 and TRBJ2-2, with 11 positions matching TRBD2. The CDR3 has 16 residues. Trimming took 0 bases from V and 10 from J; bases not matched to a gene: 7. The germline V gene encodes CDR1 WSHSY and CDR2 SAAADI. CDR3: CASSESGLAAPEELFF. The DNA for the CDR3 is TGCGCCAGCAGTGAGTCGGGACTAGCGGCACCGGAGGAGCTGTTTTTT.

This clonotype has ten or more counts. The rearrangement joins TRBV12-3 or TRBV12-4 to TRBJ2-1; no firm D call. V lost 5 bases and J lost 6, with 11 bases in between. This CDR3 spans 13 amino acids. CDR3 DNA: TGTGCCAGCAGTGTTGGTAGGGTCAATGAGCAGTTCTTC. This codes for CASSVGRVNEQFF.

This clonotype occurred many times. The chain is built from TRBV29-1 and TRBJ2-5; D remains unclear. Germline CDR1 reads SQVTM; CDR2 reads ANQGSEA. Trimming took off 1 base at V and 5 bases at J, with 14 bases between the two ends. This CDR3 spans 14 amino acids. CDR3 in amino acids: CSVEVSSPKETQYF. CDR3 bases: TGCAGCGTTGAAGTTTCGTCACCGAAGGAGACCCAGTACTTC. Full variable domain (missing parts from reference TRBV29-1 and TRBJ2-5): SAVISQKPSRDICQRGTSLTIQCQVDSQVTMMFWYRQQPGQSLTLIATANQGSEATYESGFVIDKFPISRPNLTFSTLTVSNMSPEDSSIYLCSVEVSSPKETQYFGPGTRLLVL.